The source of this TCR beta chain is a study of shared clonotypes between healthy human individuals. Study at large: Three plates each covered CD4 naive and memory; CD8 naive two, CD8 memory one.

Study observations and caveats: Relative to memory subsets, naive subsets generally showed larger estimated richness.

Naive CD8 cells comprised CD45RO-negative, CCR7-positively selected cells, excluding terminally differentiated effector memory CD45RA+ cells. This clone has just one count. As yet, its antigen is unknown. The CDR3 has 12 residues. Trimming removed 5 bases from V and 3 bases from J, with 8 bases in between. CDR1 is SGDLS, CDR2 YYNGEE, per germline. In the authors' methods: ImmunoSEQ output held junction-only sequences without quality scores, so filtering differed. TCRdb's table, derived via immunoSEQ multiplex PCR, lists solely in-frame clones and lacks some. That table is the source of V, J and clone size, and D and trimming were worked out from the DNA. This table has about 800,000 clones, approximately 96% appearing once.

The TCR originated in a man aged 25-40 years in good health. The chain has TRBV9 and TRBJ1-1; D gene unclear. Sequenced: naive CD8+ T cells sorted from blood. In DNA, the CDR3 is TGTGCCAGCAGTTCAACGGACACTGAAGCTTTCTTT. Its translation: CASSSTDTEAFF.